The TCR beta chain under discussion was sequenced for a study of regulatory T cells in long-lasting Graves disease. From germline, CDR1 is KGHSH and CDR2 LQKENI. The ends were cut back, 3 bases at V and 4 bases at J, with 18 bases in the middle. The CDR3 totals 16 residues. Building the TCR beta libraries relied on iRepertoire HTBI primers, and CDR3 regions underwent Arm-PCR. Each CDR3 protein is one row after TCRdb ran MiXCR on the multiplex PCR reads. The sample carries 500,000 or so distinct CDR3 sequences, 14% recorded once. The sample's time point: newly diagnosed GD, antithyroid drugs for less than 3 months. Extracted RNA from PBMCs served as the source of the TCR library. This clonotype was picked up many times. The same sample was also used in a study of T cells in Graves' hyperthyroidism and ophthalmopathy. That paper adds: No ophthalmopathy progression within 18 months constituted stable Graves' hyperthyroidism. The diagnostic basis comprised clinical symptoms, serum thyroxine and TRAb, thyroid ultrasound and orbital computed tomography.

The source of this sequence is a woman aged 45-60 years with Graves disease. The V and J genes are TRBV18 and TRBJ1-2, with D maybe TRBD1 (6 bases). Material: peripheral blood mononuclear cells (PBMCs), obtained at new diagnosis, from a patient treated with antithyroid drugs. CDR3 nucleotides: TGTGCCAGCTCACCTTATGGGGGGCGGATGGTCTATGGCTACACCTTC. Encoded protein: CASSPYGGRMVYGYTF.